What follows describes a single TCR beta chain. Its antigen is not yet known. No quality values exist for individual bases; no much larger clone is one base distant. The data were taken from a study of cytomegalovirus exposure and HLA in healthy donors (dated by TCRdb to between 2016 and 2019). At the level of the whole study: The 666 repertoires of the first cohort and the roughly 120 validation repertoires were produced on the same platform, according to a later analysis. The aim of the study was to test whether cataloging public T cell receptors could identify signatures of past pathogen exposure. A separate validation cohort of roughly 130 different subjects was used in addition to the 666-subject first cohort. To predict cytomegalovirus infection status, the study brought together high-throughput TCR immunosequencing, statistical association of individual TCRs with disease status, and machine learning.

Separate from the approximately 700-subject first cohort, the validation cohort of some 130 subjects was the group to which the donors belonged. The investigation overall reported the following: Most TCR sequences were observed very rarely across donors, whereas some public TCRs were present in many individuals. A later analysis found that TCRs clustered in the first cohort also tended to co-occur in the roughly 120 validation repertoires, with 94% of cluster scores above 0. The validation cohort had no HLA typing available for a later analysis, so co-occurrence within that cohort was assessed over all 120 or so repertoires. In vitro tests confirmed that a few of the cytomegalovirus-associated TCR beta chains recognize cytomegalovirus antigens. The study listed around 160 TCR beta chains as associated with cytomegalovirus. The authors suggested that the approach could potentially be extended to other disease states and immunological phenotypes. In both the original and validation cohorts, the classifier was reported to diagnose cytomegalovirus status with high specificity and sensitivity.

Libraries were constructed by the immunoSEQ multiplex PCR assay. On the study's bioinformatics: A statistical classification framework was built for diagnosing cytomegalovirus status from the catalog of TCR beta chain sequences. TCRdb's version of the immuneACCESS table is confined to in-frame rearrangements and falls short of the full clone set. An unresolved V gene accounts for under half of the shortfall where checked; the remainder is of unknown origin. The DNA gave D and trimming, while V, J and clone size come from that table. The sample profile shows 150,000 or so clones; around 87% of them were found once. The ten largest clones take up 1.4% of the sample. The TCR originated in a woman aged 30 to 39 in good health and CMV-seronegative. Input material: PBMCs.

The CDR3 has the sequence CASRSTGGSYNEQFF. The sequence in DNA is TGTGCCAGCAGGAGTACAGGGGGGTCCTACAATGAGCAGTTCTTC. The chain is assembled from TRBV6-5 and TRBJ2-1; 8 bases in the middle match TRBD1. Trimming takes 6 bases off V and 1 base off J; junction bases not matched to a gene: 5. CDR1 and CDR2 (MNHEY, SVGAGI) derive from the germline V gene. The CDR3, from cysteine to phenylalanine, totals 15 residues. The sequence is cut down to CDR3 DNA, 45 bases in frame from base 1.